Listed here are 31 T cell receptor beta chains from one sample, sequenced in a study of CD4+ T cells in melanoma. The table came from immunoSEQ multiplex PCR; TCRdb's copy has only in-frame clones and leaves some out. Of some 120,000 clones listed, 92% were seen once; the top ten hold around 3%. What was sequenced was peripheral blood. The origin of the receptors is a human donor with melanoma.

CDR3 loop: CASSLALGADTQYF. CDR3 DNA sequence: TGTGCCAGCAGCTTGGCCTTGGGCGCAGATACGCAGTATTTT. The chain recombines TRBV5-6 with TRBJ2-3; no firm D call. This CDR3 is 14 amino acids long. V was clipped by 0 bases and J by 4 bases, with 9 bases between them. CDR1 and CDR2 from the germline V gene are SGHDT and YYEEEE.

The gene calls are TRBV28 and TRBJ1-5; D is possibly TRBD1 (5 bases). The CDR3 is 17 amino acids. V lost 6 bases, J lost 4 bases, and 22 bases lay in between. Germline values: CDR1 MDHEN, CDR2 SYDVKM. CDR3 region: CASRAQVGTQGNQPQHF. CDR3 nucleotide sequence: TGTGCCAGCAGGGCCCAGGTCGGGACCCAGGGAAATCAGCCCCAGCATTTT.

The chain is built from TRBV27 and TRBJ1-5; D gene uncertain. The CDR3 has 16 amino acids. Germline-derived CDR1 and CDR2 are MNHEY and SMNVEV (reference sequence). V was pared by 6 bases and J by 6 bases, with 21 bases between. CDR3 sequence reads: CASSPNLVGSSQPQHF. The CDR3 nucleotides read TGTGCCAGCAGCCCTAACTTGGTGGGTAGTAGTCAGCCCCAGCATTTT.

The chain couples TRBV4-1 to TRBJ2-7; TRBD1 agrees at 8 bases. CDR3 length: 15 residues. V shed 4 bases, J shed 3 bases, and the junction held 8 bases outside the gene matches. CDR1 MGHRA and CDR2 YSYEKL come from the germline V gene. The CDR3 protein is CASSPGQGAIYEQYF. CDR3 nucleotide sequence: TGCGCCAGCAGCCCGGGTCAGGGGGCGATCTACGAGCAGTACTTC.

The gene calls are TRBV7-2 and TRBJ2-7, with 9 bases identical to TRBD1. Germline values: CDR1 SGHTA, CDR2 FQGNSA. This CDR3 has 15 amino acids. V gave up 4 bases and J gave up 0 bases; unmatched junction bases: 4. In DNA form, the CDR3 reads TGTGCCAGCAGCTGGGGACAGGGACGCTCCTACGAGCAGTACTTC. Protein sequence: CASSWGQGRSYEQYF.

CDR3 in amino acids: CASSAAGEQYF. CDR3 coding DNA: TGTGCCAGCAGTGCGGCGGGGGAGCAGTACTTC. This chain joins TRBV2 and TRBJ2-5; 7 bases are a match to TRBD2. From germline, CDR1 is SNHLY and CDR2 FYNNEI. Germline trimming cut 4 bases from V and 11 bases from J; bases unmatched to any gene: 4. There are 11 residues in the CDR3.

V is TRBV7-3 and J is TRBJ1-2; D is ambiguous. V was shortened by 0 bases and J by 4 bases, with 24 bases between the two germline ends. CDR3 length equals 19 residues. Germline CDR1 and CDR2: SGHTA and FQGTGA. CDR3 residues: CASSLTGRPGGSTPYGYTF. The CDR3 nucleotides are TGTGCCAGCAGCTTAACTGGCCGGCCGGGTGGGTCCACCCCCTATGGCTACACCTTC.

This clone was detected once. The V and J genes are TRBV7-9 and TRBJ2-2; tentatively, D is TRBD1 (5 bases). V was cut by 2 bases and J by 5 bases, with 12 bases left in between. This CDR3 has 15 residues. The germline V gene encodes CDR1 SEHNR and CDR2 FQNEAQ (reference sequence). The CDR3 sequence: CASSLSGFGTGELFF. CDR3 coding DNA: TGTGCCAGCAGCTTATCAGGGTTTGGAACCGGGGAGCTGTTTTTT.

This clone has only one observation. For the CDR3, the DNA is TGTGCCAGCTCACCACCTCTACAGGGTCATCAGCCCCAGCATTTT. Its protein product is CASSPPLQGHQPQHF. The chain links TRBV18 to TRBJ1-5; TRBD1 is a possible D gene (6 bases). Germline V lookup: CDR1 KGHSH, CDR2 LQKENI. The V and J ends lost 0 bases and 5 bases respectively, with 11 bases between them. The CDR3 runs to 15 residues.

The V and J genes are TRBV19 and TRBJ2-7; TRBD2 agrees at 13 bases. The germline V gene encodes CDR1 LNHDA and CDR2 SQIVND (reference sequence). The CDR3 is 17 residues long. V lost 5 bases and J lost 0; bases outside the gene matches: 7. The CDR3 region is CASSLGLAGDASYEQYF. The CDR3 DNA sequence: TGTGCCAGTAGTCTAGGACTAGCGGGAGACGCCTCCTACGAGCAGTACTTC.

The count of this clone is one. The CDR3 here is CASTVAQMNTEAFF. The CDR3 nucleotides read TGTGCCAGCACCGTTGCGCAGATGAACACTGAAGCTTTCTTT. The chain uses TRBV5-4 and TRBJ1-1; D ambiguous. CDR3 length: 14 amino acids. V was shortened by 6 bases and J by 0 bases, with 12 bases between the two germline ends. Germline V lookup: CDR1 SGHNT, CDR2 YYREEE (reference sequence).

The chain couples TRBV28 to TRBJ2-1; tentatively, D is TRBD2 (6 bases). The CDR3 is made up of 13 amino acids. Germline CDR1 reads MDHEN; CDR2 reads SYDVKM. Trimming removed 6 bases from V and 7 bases from J, with 13 bases in between. The CDR3 loop reads CASRGGVLNEQFF. DNA of the CDR3: TGTGCCAGCAGGGGGGGAGTATTGAATGAGCAGTTCTTC.

The chain links TRBV29-1 to TRBJ2-3, with TRBD2 as a possible D gene (7 bases). This CDR3 contains 16 residues. Trimming stripped 3 bases from V and 2 bases from J, with 18 bases between. CDR1 is SQVTM, CDR2 ANQGSEA, per germline. The chain's CDR3 is CSVEGGASGITDTQYF. In nucleotides, the CDR3 is TGCAGCGTTGAGGGGGGGGCTAGCGGTATCACAGATACGCAGTATTTT.

V and J are TRBV10-3 and TRBJ2-7; perhaps TRBD1 as D (6 bases). Trimming removed 4 bases at V and 7 bases at J, with 14 bases between. The CDR3 consists of 13 residues. Looked up from germline, CDR1 is ENHRY and CDR2 is SYGVKD. The CDR3: CAISGDRPPEQYF. In DNA, the CDR3 is TGTGCCATCAGTGGCGACAGGCCTCCGGAGCAGTACTTC.

The rearrangement joins TRBV6-5 to TRBJ1-6, with 7 bases aligning to TRBD1. V was clipped by 10 bases and J by 6 bases; unmatched bases: 6. The germline CDR1 and CDR2 sequences are MNHEY and SVGAGI. This CDR3 has 13 amino acids. This CDR3 is CATAGQLNSPLHF. The CDR3 bases are TGTGCCACGGCGGGACAGCTTAATTCACCCCTCCACTTT.

This clone was seen a few times. The chain has TRBV19 and TRBJ2-2; 9 positions match TRBD1. V was pared by 10 bases and J by 3 bases, with 6 bases of the junction left unmatched. CDR1 is LNHDA and CDR2 is SQIVND in the germline V gene (reference sequence). This CDR3 is 14 amino acids long. The CDR3 DNA sequence: TGTGCCACCGGTGGGGACAGGGACACCGGGGAGCTGTTTTTT. Translated, it gives CATGGDRDTGELFF.

This chain joins TRBV20-1 and TRBJ2-5; possible D gene TRBD2, 6 bases. Germline CDR1 DFQATT, CDR2 SNEGSKA (reference sequence). This CDR3 spans 11 amino acids. Trimming stripped 3 bases from V and 5 bases from J, with 7 bases between. The CDR3 DNA reads as TGCAGTGCTAGCCTAGCGGAGACCCAGTACTTC. As protein: CSASLAETQYF.

The chain carries TRBV7-9 and TRBJ2-7; TRBD2 aligns across 7 bases. Germline V gene lookup returns CDR1 SEHNR and CDR2 FQNEAQ (reference sequence). With V trimmed by 7 bases and J by 6 bases, 21 bases remained unmatched. The CDR3 consists of 17 residues. DNA of the CDR3: TGTGCCAGCACCAGTCCCGTCGTCTGGCTAGCGGTACTCGAGCAGTACTTC. Protein: CASTSPVVWLAVLEQYF.

The V and J genes are TRBV7-2 and TRBJ2-1, with TRBD2 as a possible D gene (6 bases). V shed 5 bases and J shed 1 base, with 12 bases lying between them. The CDR3 extends over 15 amino acids. Germline-derived CDR1 and CDR2 are SGHTA and FQGNSA. For the CDR3, the DNA is TGTGCCAGCAGCAGGCGGGGCTCATCCTACAATGAGCAGTTCTTC. It translates to CASSRRGSSYNEQFF. The variable domain in full, with the rest retrieved from reference TRBV7-2 and TRBJ2-1, is GAGVSQSPSNKVTEKGKDVELRCDPISGHTALYWYRQSLGQGLEFLIYFQGNSAPDKSGLPSDRFSAERTGGSVSTLTIQRTQQEDSAVYLCASSRRGSSYNEQFFGPGTRLTVL.

V is TRBV4-1 and J is TRBJ2-5, with D unclear. The germline V gene has CDR1 MGHRA and CDR2 YSYEKL. CDR3 length: 13 amino acids. The ends were cut back, 4 bases at V and 5 bases at J, with 11 bases in the middle. CDR3 sequence reads: CASSLSWTETQYF. As DNA, the CDR3 is TGCGCCAGCAGCCTTTCATGGACCGAGACCCAGTACTTC.

The chain recombines TRBV12-5 with TRBJ2-3; perhaps TRBD2 as D (6 bases). Trimming took off 1 base at V and 5 bases at J, with 16 bases between the two ends. CDR1 and CDR2 from the germline V gene are LGHNT and FRNRAP. The CDR3 loop spans 16 amino acids. The chain's CDR3 is CASGLGDSGGVDTQYF. CDR3 bases: TGTGCTAGTGGTTTGGGGGACTCCGGAGGGGTAGATACGCAGTATTTT.

CDR3 DNA sequence: TGTGCCAGCAGTTATCTCGGCGCCTCAAATCAGCCCCAGCATTTT. Its protein is CASSYLGASNQPQHF. The chain joins TRBV6-6 to TRBJ1-5, with no clear D. Trimming removed 3 bases at V and 4 bases at J, with 13 bases between. CDR1 is MNHNY and CDR2 is SVGAGI in the germline V gene (reference sequence). The CDR3 extends over 15 amino acids.

The gene calls are TRBV7-9 and TRBJ1-5; 9 positions agree with TRBD1. Germline CDR1 is SEHNR and CDR2 is FQNEAQ (reference sequence). The J segment lost 7 bases and the V segment lost 1 base, leaving 8 bases of the junction unmatched. This CDR3 comprises 16 residues. The CDR3 reads CASSLVTGGAGQPQHF. In nucleotides, the CDR3 is TGTGCCAGCAGCTTAGTAACAGGGGGCGCCGGACAGCCCCAGCATTTT.

This CDR3 reads CASSLEAGRGPGNTIYF. The CDR3 bases are TGTGCCAGCAGCTTAGAGGCTGGCAGGGGGCCCGGAAACACCATATATTTT. The genes are TRBV7-8 and TRBJ1-3, with 8 bases matching TRBD1. The germline V gene has CDR1 SGHVS and CDR2 FQNEAQ. V shed 1 base, J shed 4 bases, and the junction held 9 bases outside the gene matches. The CDR3 totals 17 residues.

This chain joins TRBV5-1 and TRBJ2-3; the D gene is possibly TRBD1 (5 bases). The germline CDR1 and CDR2 sequences are SGHRS and YFSETQ. V was trimmed by 0 bases and J by 4 bases, leaving 6 bases between them. The CDR3 runs to 13 residues. Here the CDR3 DNA reads TGCGCCAGCAGCTTGGGGGGCGCAGATACGCAGTATTTT. Residues: CASSLGGADTQYF. Full variable domain (missing parts from reference TRBV5-1 and TRBJ2-3): KAGVTQTPRYLIKTRGQQVTLSCSPISGHRSVSWYQQTPGQGLQFLFEYFSETQRNKGNFPGRFSGRQFSNSRSEMNVSTLELGDSALYLCASSLGGADTQYFGPGTRLTVL.

This rearrangement joins TRBV27 to TRBJ2-1; no definite D call. Germline values: CDR1 MNHEY, CDR2 SMNVEV (reference sequence). This CDR3 has 15 amino acids. Between the trimmed V and J ends, which lost 10 bases and 3 bases, there was a span of 19 bases. In nucleotides, the CDR3 is TGTGCCACCCGCCGAAAGGCCAGAGACTACAATGAGCAGTTCTTC. It yields the protein CATRRKARDYNEQFF.

This chain joins TRBV5-4 and TRBJ2-1; 12 positions agree with TRBD2. Germline V gene sequence: CDR1 SGHNT, CDR2 YYREEE (reference sequence). The CDR3 totals 18 residues. The ends lost 5 bases at V and 0 bases at J; junction bases unmatched: 9. The CDR3 region is CASRFGGLAGSSYNEQFF. DNA of the CDR3: TGTGCCAGCAGATTTGGAGGACTAGCGGGGAGCTCCTACAATGAGCAGTTCTTC.

The CDR3 loop reads CASSPNEGTQYF. The CDR3 coding sequence is TGTGCCAGCAGCCCCAATGAGGGTACGCAGTATTTT. The rearrangement links TRBV7-2 to TRBJ2-3; possibly TRBD2 for D (5 bases). Germline values: CDR1 SGHTA, CDR2 FQGNSA. V was trimmed by 5 bases and J by 8 bases, leaving 11 bases between them. CDR3 length: 12 residues.

The chain has TRBV7-9 and TRBJ2-1; no definite D call. Germline-derived CDR1 and CDR2 are SEHNR and FQNEAQ (reference sequence). V was shortened by 8 bases and J by 12 bases, with 14 bases between the two germline ends. CDR3 length equals 11 residues. The CDR3 here is CASGLRVGQFF. DNA for the CDR3: TGTGCCAGCGGGCTTAGAGTGGGGCAGTTCTTC.

The rearrangement links TRBV14 to TRBJ2-2; D not resolved. The CDR3 totals 14 residues. The V and J ends lost 0 bases and 4 bases respectively, with 6 bases between them. In germline, CDR1 is SGHDN, CDR2 FVKESK. CDR3 DNA sequence: TGTGCCAGCAGCCAAGAGTTCAGCACCGGGGAGCTGTTTTTT. Its protein is CASSQEFSTGELFF.

The chain uses TRBV6-1 and TRBJ2-3, with D possibly being TRBD1 (5 bases). Germline CDR1 and CDR2: MNHNS and SASEGT. This CDR3 spans 14 amino acids. The V end was cut by 5 bases, the J end by 2 bases, with 11 bases between. In DNA, the CDR3 is TGTGCCAGCAGTTCCCCAGGGTCCACAGATACGCAGTATTTT. It translates to CASSSPGSTDTQYF.